The rows below give T cell receptor beta chains drawn from one sample of a study of blood T cell repertoires in COVID-19. The method was immunoSEQ multiplex PCR; TCRdb's version includes in-frame clones alone and lacks a portion of them. The data show more than 55,000 clones, with over 75% seen just once and approximately 15% held by the top ten. Sequencing was done on a sample of peripheral blood. The receptor set was obtained from a man older than 75 with acute or convalescent COVID-19. CDR3s include the opening cysteine and the closing phenylalanine or tryptophan. The D gene is left open where the match is weak. Only some rows state a clone size, as once, few, many or a class for expanded clones.

v_gene	abundance	d_gene	j_gene	CDR3aa	CDR3nt
TRBV30	.	.	TRBJ1-6	CAWSVFSGDNSPLHF	TGTGCCTGGAGTGTCTTTTCAGGGGATAATTCACCCCTCCACTTT
TRBV18	.	TRBD1	TRBJ1-2	CASSPQGNYGYTF	TGTGCCAGCTCTCCACAGGGGAACTATGGCTACACCTTC
TRBV2	few	TRBD2	TRBJ2-3	CASSAVWSGGALSDTQYF	TGTGCCAGCAGTGCGGTTTGGAGCGGGGGGGCACTATCAGATACGCAGTATTTT
TRBV19	.	.	TRBJ2-1	CASSPTRDEQFF	TGTGCCAGTAGCCCGACTCGGGATGAGCAGTTCTTC
TRBV19	.	.	TRBJ1-1	CASTLTGNTEAFF	TGTGCCAGTACGTTGACAGGGAACACTGAAGCTTTCTTT
TRBV6-5	.	TRBD1	TRBJ1-3	CASSQGGSGNTIYF	TGTGCCAGCAGCCAGGGGGGCTCTGGAAACACCATATATTTT
TRBV7-2	.	TRBD2	TRBJ2-5	CASSSPPKGGGYQETQYF	TGTGCCAGCAGCTCCCCCCCCAAGGGCGGGGGGTACCAAGAGACCCAGTACTTC
TRBV7-9	.	.	TRBJ1-1	CASSSAGMNTEAFF	TGTGCCAGCAGCTCCGCGGGGATGAACACTGAAGCTTTCTTT
TRBV7-8	.	TRBD2	TRBJ2-1	CASSLVQLAGDSGEQFF	TGTGCCAGCAGCTTAGTTCAACTAGCGGGGGATTCGGGTGAGCAGTTCTTC
TRBV2	.	.	TRBJ2-5	CASRDGGIETQYF	TGTGCCAGCAGGGATGGGGGGATAGAGACCCAGTACTTC
TRBV24-1	once	TRBD1	TRBJ2-2	CATSDSGTVHQRGELFF	TGTGCCACCAGTGATTCCGGGACAGTCCACCAAAGGGGGGAGCTGTTTTTT
TRBV28	once	.	TRBJ2-3	CASSSRHPFVEDTQYF	TGTGCCAGCAGTTCCCGACACCCCTTTGTGGAAGATACGCAGTATTTT
TRBV19	.	.	TRBJ2-3	CASRPYPLGAGVRTDTQYF	TGTGCCAGTAGACCGTACCCCCTGGGGGCAGGGGTCCGCACAGATACGCAGTATTTT